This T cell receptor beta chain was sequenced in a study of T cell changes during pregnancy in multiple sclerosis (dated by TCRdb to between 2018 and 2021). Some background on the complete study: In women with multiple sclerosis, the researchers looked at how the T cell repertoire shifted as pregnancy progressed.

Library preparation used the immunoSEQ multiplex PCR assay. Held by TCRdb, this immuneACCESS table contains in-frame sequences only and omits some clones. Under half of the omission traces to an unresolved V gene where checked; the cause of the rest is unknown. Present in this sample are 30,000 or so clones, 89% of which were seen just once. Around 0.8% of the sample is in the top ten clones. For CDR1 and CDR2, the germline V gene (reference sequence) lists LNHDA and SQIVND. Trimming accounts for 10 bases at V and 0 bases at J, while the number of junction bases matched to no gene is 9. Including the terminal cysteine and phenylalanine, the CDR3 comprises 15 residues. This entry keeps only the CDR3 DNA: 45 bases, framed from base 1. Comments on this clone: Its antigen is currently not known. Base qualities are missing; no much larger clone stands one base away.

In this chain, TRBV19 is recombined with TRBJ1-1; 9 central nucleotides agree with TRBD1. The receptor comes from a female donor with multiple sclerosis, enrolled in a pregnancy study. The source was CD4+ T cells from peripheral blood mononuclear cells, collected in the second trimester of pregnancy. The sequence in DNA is TGTGCCACCCAGGACAGGGGCAATATGAACACTGAAGCTTTCTTT. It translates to CATQDRGNMNTEAFF.